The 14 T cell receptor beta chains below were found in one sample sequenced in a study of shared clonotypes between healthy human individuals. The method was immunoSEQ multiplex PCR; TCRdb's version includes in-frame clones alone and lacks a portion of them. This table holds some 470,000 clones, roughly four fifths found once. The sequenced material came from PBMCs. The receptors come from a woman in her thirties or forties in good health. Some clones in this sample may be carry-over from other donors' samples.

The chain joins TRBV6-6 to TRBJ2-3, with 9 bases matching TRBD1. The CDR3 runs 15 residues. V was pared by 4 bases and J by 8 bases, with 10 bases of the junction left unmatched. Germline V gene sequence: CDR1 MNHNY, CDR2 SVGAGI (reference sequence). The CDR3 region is CASSSQGQGFGTQYF. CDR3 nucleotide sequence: TGTGCCAGCAGTTCCCAGGGACAGGGTTTCGGTACGCAGTATTTT.

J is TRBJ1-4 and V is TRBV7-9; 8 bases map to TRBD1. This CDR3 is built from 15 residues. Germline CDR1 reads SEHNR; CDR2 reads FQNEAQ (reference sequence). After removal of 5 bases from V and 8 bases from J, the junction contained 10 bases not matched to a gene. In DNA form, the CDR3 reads TGTGCCAGCAGCCCGGGACAGGACCCAGGGGAAAAACTGTTTTTT. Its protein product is CASSPGQDPGEKLFF.

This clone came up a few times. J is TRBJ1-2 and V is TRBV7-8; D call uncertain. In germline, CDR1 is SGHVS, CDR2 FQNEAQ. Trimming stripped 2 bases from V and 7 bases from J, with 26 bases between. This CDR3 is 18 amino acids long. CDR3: CASSLPLGGGDKISGYTF. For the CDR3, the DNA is TGTGCCAGCAGCTTACCCTTGGGTGGCGGCGATAAAATAAGTGGCTACACCTTC.

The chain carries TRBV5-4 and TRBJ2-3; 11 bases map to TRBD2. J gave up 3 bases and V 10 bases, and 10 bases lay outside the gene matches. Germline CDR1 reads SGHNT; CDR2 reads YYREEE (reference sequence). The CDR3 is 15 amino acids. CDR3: CAAWATSGNTDTQYF. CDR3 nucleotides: TGTGCCGCCTGGGCGACTAGCGGGAATACAGATACGCAGTATTTT. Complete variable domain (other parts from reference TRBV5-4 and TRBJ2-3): ETGVTQSPTHLIKTRGQQVTLRCSSQSGHNTVSWYQQALGQGPQFIFQYYREEENGRGNFPPRFSGLQFPNYSSELNVNALELDDSALYLCAAWATSGNTDTQYFGPGTRLTVL.

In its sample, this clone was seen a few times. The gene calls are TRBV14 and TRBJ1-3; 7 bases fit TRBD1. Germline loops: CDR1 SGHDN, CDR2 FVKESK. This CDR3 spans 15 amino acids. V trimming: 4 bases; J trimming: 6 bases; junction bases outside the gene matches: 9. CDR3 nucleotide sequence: TGTGCCAGCAGCCCCAGCGGACAGGAGGTAAACACCATATATTTT. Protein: CASSPSGQEVNTIYF. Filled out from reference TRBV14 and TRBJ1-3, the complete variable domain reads EAGVTQFPSHSVIEKGQTVTLRCDPISGHDNLYWYRRVMGKEIKFLLHFVKESKQDESGMPNNRFLAERTGGTYSTLKVQPAELEDSGVYFCASSPSGQEVNTIYFGEGSWLTVV.

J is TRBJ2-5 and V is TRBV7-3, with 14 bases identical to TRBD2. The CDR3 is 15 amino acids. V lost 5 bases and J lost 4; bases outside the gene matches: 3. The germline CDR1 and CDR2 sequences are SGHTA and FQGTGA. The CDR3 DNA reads TGTGCCAGCAGCGTGGGACTAGCGGGAGTAGAGACCCAGTACTTC. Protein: CASSVGLAGVETQYF.

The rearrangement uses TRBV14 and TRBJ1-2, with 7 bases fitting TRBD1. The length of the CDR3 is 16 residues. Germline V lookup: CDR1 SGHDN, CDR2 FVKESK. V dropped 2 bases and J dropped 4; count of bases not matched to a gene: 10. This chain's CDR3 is CASSQILQGTGYGYTF. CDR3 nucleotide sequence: TGTGCCAGCAGCCAAATCCTACAGGGGACGGGCTATGGCTACACCTTC.

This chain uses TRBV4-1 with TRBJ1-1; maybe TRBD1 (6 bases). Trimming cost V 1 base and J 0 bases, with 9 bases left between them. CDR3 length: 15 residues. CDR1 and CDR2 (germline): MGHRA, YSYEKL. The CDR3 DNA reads TGCGCCAGCAGCCAAGTTGGACAGATGAACACTGAAGCTTTCTTT. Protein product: CASSQVGQMNTEAFF.

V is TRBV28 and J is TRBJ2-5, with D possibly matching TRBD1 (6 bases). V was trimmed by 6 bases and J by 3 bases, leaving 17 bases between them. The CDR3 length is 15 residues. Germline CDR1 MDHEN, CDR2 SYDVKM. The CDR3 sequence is CASSLQGLGKETQYF. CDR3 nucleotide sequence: TGTGCCAGCAGCCTACAGGGATTAGGCAAAGAGACCCAGTACTTC.

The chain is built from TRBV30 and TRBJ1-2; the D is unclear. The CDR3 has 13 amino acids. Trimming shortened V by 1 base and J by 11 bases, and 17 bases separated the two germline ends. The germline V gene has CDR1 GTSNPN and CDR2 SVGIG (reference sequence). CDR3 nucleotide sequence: TGTGCCTGGAGTGGTACCCCCCCGTTGAGTTACACCTTC. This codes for CAWSGTPPLSYTF.

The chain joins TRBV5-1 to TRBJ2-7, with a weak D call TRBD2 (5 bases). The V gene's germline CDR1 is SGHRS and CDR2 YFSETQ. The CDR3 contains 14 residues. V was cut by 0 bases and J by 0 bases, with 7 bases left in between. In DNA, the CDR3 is TGCGCCAGCAGCTTGGGGACTTACTCCTACGAGCAGTACTTC. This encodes CASSLGTYSYEQYF.

The chain's CDR3 is CASSFRASLGTGELFF. CDR3 nucleotides: TGTGCCAGCAGCTTCCGAGCTAGCTTGGGCACCGGGGAGCTGTTTTTT. This chain joins TRBV7-2 and TRBJ2-2, with D tentatively TRBD2 (5 bases). The CDR3 contains 16 residues. Germline lookup yields CDR1 SGHTA and CDR2 FQGNSA. V lost 3 bases to trimming and J lost 4 bases, with 15 bases between them.

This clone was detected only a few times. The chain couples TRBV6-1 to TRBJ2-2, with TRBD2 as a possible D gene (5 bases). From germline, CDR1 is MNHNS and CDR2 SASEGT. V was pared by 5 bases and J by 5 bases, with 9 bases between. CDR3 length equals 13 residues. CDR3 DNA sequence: TGTGCCAGCAGTTATCCGGGAACCGGGGAGCTGTTTTTT. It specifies CASSYPGTGELFF.

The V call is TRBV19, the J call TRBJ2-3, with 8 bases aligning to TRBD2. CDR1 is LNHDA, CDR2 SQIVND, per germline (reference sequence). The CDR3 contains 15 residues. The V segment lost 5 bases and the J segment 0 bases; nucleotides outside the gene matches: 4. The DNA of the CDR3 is TGTGCCAGTAGTCGACTAGCGTATAGCACAGATACGCAGTATTTT. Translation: CASSRLAYSTDTQYF. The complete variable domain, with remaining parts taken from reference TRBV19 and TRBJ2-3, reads DGGITQSPKYLFRKEGQNVTLSCEQNLNHDAMYWYRQDPGQGLRLIYYSQIVNDFQKGDIAEGYSVSREKKESFPLTVTSAQKNPTAFYLCASSRLAYSTDTQYFGPGTRLTVL.